This T cell receptor (beta chain) was documented in a study of T cells in women clearing cervical HPV infection. About the study: Case blood was drawn when the lesion was first found; control blood after infection became undetectable. Notes on the study in general: TRBV6-7 relative abundance averaged roughly 0.099% in cases and under 0.2% in controls.

Concerning this clone: Its target is unknown. The CDR3 end is not reached by the read, which stops 3 residues before it; the germline J gene fills it in.

V lost 6 bases to trimming and J lost 6 bases, with 11 bases between them. The CDR3 spans 12 residues. The germline gives CDR1 SNHLY, CDR2 FYNNEI. immunoSEQ multiplex PCR used an average of approximately 1,300 ng genomic DNA. Clones were read by immunoSEQ multiplex PCR, and TCRdb kept only the in-frame ones, dropping some. The sample includes 30,000 to 35,000 clones. V gene TRBV2 combines with J gene TRBJ1-2, with a tentative D call TRBD1 (6 bases). The sequenced sample was blood buffy coat. The receptor's source is a woman between 18 and 69 years old with a cervical HPV16 infection that either progressed to CIN3+ or cleared (not recorded which). The CDR3 spells CASRVQGHGYTF. The CDR3 DNA, read in part, is TGTGCCAGCAGAGTACAGGGACATGGC.